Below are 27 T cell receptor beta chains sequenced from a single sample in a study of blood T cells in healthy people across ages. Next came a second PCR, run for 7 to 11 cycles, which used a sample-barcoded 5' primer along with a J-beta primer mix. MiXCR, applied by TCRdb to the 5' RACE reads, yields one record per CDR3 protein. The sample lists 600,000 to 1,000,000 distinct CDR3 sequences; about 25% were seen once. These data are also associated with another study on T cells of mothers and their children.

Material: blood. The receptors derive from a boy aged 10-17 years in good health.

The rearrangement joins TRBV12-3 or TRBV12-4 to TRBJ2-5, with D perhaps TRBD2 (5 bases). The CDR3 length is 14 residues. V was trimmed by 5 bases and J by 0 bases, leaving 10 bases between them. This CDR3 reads CASSLLGNQETQYF. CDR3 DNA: TGTGCCAGCAGTCTACTCGGGAACCAAGAGACCCAGTACTTC.

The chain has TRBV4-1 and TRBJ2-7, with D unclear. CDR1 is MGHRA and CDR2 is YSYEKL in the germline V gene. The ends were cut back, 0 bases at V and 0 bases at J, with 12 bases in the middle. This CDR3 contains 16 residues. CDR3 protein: CASSQDLSSTSYEQYF. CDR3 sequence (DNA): TGCGCCAGCAGCCAAGATTTATCCTCGACCTCCTACGAGCAGTACTTC.

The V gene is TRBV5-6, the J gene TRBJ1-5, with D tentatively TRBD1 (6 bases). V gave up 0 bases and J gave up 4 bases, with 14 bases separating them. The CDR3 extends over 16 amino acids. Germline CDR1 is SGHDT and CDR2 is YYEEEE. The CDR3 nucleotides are TGTGCCAGCAGCTTGGGAGTTCAGGGGAATAATCAGCCCCAGCATTTT. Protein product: CASSLGVQGNNQPQHF.

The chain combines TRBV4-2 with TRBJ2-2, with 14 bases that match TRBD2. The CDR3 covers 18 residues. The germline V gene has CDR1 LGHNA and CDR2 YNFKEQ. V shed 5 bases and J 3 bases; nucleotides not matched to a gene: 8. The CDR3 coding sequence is TGTGCCAGCAGCGGAGGGACTAGCGGGAGCGGGGACACCGGGGAGCTGTTTTTT. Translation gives CASSGGTSGSGDTGELFF.

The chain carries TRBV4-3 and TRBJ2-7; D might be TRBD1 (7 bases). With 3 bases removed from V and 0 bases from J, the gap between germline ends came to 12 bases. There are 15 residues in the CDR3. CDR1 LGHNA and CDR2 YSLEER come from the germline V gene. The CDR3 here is CASSHGQGGSYEQYF. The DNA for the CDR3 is TGCGCCAGCAGCCATGGGCAGGGGGGCTCCTACGAGCAGTACTTC.

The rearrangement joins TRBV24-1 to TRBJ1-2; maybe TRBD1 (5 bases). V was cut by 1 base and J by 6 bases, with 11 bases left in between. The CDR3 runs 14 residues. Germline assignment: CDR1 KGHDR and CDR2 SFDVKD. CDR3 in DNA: TGTGCCACCAGTGATTTTGGGGGAGTACATGGCTACACCTTC. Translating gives CATSDFGGVHGYTF.

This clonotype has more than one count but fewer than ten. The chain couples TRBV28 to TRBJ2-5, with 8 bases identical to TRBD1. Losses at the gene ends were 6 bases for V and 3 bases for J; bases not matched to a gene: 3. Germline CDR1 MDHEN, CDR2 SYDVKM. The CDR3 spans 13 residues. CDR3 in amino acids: CASRMTGEETQYF. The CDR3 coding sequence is TGTGCCAGCAGGATGACAGGGGAAGAGACCCAGTACTTC.

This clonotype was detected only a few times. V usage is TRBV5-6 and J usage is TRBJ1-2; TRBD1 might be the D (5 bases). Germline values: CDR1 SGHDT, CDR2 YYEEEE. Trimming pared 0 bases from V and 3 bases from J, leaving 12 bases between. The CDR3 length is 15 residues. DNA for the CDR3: TGTGCCAGCAGCTTGGCCGACCGGGACGACTATGGCTACACCTTC. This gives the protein CASSLADRDDYGYTF. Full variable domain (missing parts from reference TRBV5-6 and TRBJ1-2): DAGVTQSPTHLIKTRGQQVTLRCSPKSGHDTVSWYQQALGQGPQFIFQYYEEEERQRGNFPDRFSGHQFPNYSSELNVNALLLGDSALYLCASSLADRDDYGYTFGSGTRLTVV.

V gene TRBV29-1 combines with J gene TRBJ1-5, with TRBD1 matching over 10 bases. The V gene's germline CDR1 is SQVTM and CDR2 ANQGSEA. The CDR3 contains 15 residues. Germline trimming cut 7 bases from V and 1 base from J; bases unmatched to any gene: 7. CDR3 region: CSGTGQGKSNQPQHF. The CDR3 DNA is TGCAGCGGAACGGGACAGGGGAAGAGCAATCAGCCCCAGCATTTT.

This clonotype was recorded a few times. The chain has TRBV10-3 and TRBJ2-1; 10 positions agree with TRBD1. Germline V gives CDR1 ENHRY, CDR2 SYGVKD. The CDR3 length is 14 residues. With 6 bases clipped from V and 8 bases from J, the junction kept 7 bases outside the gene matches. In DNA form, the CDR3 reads TGTGCCATCAGCCGGGACAGGGGTGAATATGAGCAGTTCTTC. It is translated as CAISRDRGEYEQFF.

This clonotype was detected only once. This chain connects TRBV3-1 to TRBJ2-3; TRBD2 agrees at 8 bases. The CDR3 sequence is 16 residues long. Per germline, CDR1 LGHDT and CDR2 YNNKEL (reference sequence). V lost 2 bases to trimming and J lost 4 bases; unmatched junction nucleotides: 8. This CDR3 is CASSQSGRGAADTQYF. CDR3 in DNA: TGTGCCAGCAGCCAAAGCGGGCGGGGGGCCGCAGATACGCAGTATTTT.

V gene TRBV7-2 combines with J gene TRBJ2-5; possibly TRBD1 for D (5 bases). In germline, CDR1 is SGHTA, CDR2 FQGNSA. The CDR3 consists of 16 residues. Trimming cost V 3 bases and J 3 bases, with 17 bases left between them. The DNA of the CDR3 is TGTGCCAGCAGCTTTGGGGCCTCTAGTACGGAAGAGACCCAGTACTTC. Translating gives CASSFGASSTEETQYF.

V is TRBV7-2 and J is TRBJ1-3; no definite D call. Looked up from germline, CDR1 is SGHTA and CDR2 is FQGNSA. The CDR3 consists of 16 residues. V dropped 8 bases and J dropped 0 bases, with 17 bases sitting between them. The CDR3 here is CASSAKGFSSGNTIYF. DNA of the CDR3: TGTGCCAGCTCGGCCAAAGGTTTCAGCTCTGGAAACACCATATATTTT. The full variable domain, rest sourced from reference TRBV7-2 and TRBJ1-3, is GAGVSQSPSNKVTEKGKDVELRCDPISGHTALYWYRQSLGQGLEFLIYFQGNSAPDKSGLPSDRFSAERTGGSVSTLTIQRTQQEDSAVYLCASSAKGFSSGNTIYFGEGSWLTVV.

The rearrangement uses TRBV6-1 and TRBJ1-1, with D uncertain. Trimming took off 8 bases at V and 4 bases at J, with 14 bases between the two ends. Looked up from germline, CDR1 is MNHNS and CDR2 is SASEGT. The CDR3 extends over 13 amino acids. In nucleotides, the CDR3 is TGTGCCAGCGGGGAGGGAGGGAGCACTGAAGCTTTCTTT. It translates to CASGEGGSTEAFF.

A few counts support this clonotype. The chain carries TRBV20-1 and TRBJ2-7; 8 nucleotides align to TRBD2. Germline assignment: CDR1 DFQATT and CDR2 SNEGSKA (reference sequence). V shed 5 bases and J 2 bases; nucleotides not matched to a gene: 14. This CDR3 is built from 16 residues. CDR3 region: CSARRSTSGGTYEQYF. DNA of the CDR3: TGCAGTGCTCGCAGGAGCACTAGCGGAGGAACCTACGAGCAGTACTTC.

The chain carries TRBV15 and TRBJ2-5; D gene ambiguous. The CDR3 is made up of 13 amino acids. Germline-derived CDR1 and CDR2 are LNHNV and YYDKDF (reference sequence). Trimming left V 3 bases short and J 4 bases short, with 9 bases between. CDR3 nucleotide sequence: TGTGCCACCAGCAGGGATACTATAGAGACCCAGTACTTC. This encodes CATSRDTIETQYF.

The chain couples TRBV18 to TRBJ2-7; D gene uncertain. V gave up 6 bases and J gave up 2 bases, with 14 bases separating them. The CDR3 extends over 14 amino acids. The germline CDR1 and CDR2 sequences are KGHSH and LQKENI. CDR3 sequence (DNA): TGTGCCAGCTCTCCAACGGCCGGTCCCTACGAGCAGTACTTC. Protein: CASSPTAGPYEQYF.

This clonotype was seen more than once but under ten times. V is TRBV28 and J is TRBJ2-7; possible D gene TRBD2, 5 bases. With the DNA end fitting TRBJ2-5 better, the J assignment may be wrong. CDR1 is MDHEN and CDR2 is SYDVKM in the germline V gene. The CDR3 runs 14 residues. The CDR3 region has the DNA TGTGCCAGCAGCCTTAGCGAGCACCAAGAGACCCAGTACTTC. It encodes CASSLSEHQETQYF.

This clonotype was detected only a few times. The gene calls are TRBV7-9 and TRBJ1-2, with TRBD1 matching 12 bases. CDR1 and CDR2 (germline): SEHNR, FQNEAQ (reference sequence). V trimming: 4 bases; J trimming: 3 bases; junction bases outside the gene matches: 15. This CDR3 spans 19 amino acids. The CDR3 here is CASSSRDRGRHIPYYGYTF. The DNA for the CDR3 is TGTGCCAGCAGCTCGCGGGACAGGGGGCGTCACATTCCCTACTATGGCTACACCTTC.

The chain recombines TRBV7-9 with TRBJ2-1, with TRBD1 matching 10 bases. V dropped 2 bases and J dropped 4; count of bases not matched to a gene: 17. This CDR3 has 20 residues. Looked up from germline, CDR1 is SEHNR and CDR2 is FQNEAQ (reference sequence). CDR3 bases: TGTGCCAGCAGCTTACCCTCTTCCGGGACAGGGGAAATAGGTTACAATGAGCAGTTCTTC. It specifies CASSLPSSGTGEIGYNEQFF. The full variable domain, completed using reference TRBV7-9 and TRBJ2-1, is DTGVSQNPRHKITKRGQNVTFRCDPISEHNRLYWYRQTLGQGPEFLTYFQNEAQLEKSRLLSDRFSAERPKGSFSTLEIQRTEQGDSAMYLCASSLPSSGTGEIGYNEQFFGPGTRLTVL.

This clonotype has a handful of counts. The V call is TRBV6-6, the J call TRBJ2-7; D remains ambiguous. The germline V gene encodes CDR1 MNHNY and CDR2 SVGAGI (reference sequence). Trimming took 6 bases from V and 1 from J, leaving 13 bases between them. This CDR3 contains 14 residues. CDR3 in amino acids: CASSGYGESYEQYF. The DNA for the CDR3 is TGTGCCAGCAGCGGATACGGAGAGTCCTACGAGCAGTACTTC.

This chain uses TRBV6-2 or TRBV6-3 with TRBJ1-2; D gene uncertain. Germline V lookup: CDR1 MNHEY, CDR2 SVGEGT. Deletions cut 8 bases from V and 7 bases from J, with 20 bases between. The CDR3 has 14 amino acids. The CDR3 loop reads CASASGISRSGYTF. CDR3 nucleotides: TGTGCCAGCGCGTCTGGGATCTCGAGGAGTGGCTACACCTTC.

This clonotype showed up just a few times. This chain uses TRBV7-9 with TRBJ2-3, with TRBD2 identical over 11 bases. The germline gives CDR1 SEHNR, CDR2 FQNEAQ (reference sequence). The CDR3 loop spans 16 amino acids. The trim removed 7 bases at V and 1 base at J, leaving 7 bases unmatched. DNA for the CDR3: TGTGCCAGCAAACATAGCGGGGGGGGACGCACAGATACGCAGTATTTT. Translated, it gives CASKHSGGGRTDTQYF. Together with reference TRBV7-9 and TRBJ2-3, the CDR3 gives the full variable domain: DTGVSQNPRHKITKRGQNVTFRCDPISEHNRLYWYRQTLGQGPEFLTYFQNEAQLEKSRLLSDRFSAERPKGSFSTLEIQRTEQGDSAMYLCASKHSGGGRTDTQYFGPGTRLTVL.

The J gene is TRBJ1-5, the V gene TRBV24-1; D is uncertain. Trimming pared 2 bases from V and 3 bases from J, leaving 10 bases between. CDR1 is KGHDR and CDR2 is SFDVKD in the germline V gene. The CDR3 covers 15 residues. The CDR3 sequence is CATSDSGRNNQPQHF. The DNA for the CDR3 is TGTGCCACCAGTGATTCCGGACGGAACAATCAGCCCCAGCATTTT.

The CDR3 sequence: CASSVSTDTQYF. The DNA of the CDR3 is TGTGCCAGCAGCGTTAGCACAGATACGCAGTATTTT. The chain couples TRBV7-9 to TRBJ2-3; D not certain. V dropped 5 bases and J dropped 0 bases, with 3 bases sitting between them. The CDR3 contains 12 residues. Germline assignment: CDR1 SEHNR and CDR2 FQNEAQ (reference sequence). Variable domain in full (rest from reference TRBV7-9 and TRBJ2-3): DTGVSQNPRHKITKRGQNVTFRCDPISEHNRLYWYRQTLGQGPEFLTYFQNEAQLEKSRLLSDRFSAERPKGSFSTLEIQRTEQGDSAMYLCASSVSTDTQYFGPGTRLTVL.

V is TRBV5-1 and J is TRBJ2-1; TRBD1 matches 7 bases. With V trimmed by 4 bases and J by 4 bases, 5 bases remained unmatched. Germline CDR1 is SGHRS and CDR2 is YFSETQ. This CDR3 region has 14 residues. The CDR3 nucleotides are TGCGCCAGCAGCGGGGGACAGTTGTACAATGAGCAGTTCTTC. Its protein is CASSGGQLYNEQFF.

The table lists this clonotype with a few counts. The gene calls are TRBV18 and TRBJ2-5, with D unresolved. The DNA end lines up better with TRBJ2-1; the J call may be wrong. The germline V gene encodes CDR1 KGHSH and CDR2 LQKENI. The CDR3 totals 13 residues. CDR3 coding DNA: TGTGCCAGCTCACCGCAGTTTGGCAATGAGCAGTTCTTC. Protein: CASSPQFGNEQFF.